This T cell receptor beta chain came from a study of OX40 agonist ivuxolimab in advanced cancers. For the study at large: The drug used for patients, ivuxolimab, was an agonistic anti-OX40 (CD134) antibody. Prior therapy, whether anti-PD-1, anti-PD-L1 or anti-CTLA-4, was allowed, and 35% to 40% had some.

Profiled with immunoSEQ multiplex PCR; TCRdb holds only in-frame clones, not every one. The table lists roughly 53,000 clones, about four fifths of them singletons. In this sample, this clone turned up a few times. CDR1 KGHSH and CDR2 LQKENI come from the germline V gene. V gave up 3 bases and J gave up 3 bases; unmatched junction bases: 7. There are 15 residues in the CDR3. The sequences come from CD4+ or CD8+ T cells sorted from blood, collected in a trial of the OX40 agonist ivuxolimab. The sequence came from an adult with an advanced solid tumor such as melanoma, head and neck, liver or kidney cancer. The chain has TRBV18 and TRBJ2-7, with 8 positions matching TRBD1. CDR3 nucleotide sequence: TGTGCCAGCTCACCTGGAAACAGGGGGAACTACGAGCAGTACTTC. It yields the protein CASSPGNRGNYEQYF.